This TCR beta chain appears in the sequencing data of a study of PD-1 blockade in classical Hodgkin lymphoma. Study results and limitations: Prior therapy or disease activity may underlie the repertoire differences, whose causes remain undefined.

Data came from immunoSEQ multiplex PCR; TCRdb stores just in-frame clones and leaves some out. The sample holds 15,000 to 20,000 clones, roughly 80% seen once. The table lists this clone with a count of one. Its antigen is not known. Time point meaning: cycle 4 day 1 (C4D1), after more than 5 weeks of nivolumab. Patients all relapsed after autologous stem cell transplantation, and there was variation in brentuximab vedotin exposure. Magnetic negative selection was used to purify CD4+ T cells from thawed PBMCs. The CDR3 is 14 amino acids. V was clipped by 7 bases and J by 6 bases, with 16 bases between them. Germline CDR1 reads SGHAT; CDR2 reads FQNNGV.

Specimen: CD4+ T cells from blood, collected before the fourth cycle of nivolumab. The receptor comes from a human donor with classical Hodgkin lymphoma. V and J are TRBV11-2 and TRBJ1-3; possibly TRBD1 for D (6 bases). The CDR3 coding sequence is TGTGCCAGCACCCGGTCGGGGGGCGCAAACACCATATATTTT. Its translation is CASTRSGGANTIYF.